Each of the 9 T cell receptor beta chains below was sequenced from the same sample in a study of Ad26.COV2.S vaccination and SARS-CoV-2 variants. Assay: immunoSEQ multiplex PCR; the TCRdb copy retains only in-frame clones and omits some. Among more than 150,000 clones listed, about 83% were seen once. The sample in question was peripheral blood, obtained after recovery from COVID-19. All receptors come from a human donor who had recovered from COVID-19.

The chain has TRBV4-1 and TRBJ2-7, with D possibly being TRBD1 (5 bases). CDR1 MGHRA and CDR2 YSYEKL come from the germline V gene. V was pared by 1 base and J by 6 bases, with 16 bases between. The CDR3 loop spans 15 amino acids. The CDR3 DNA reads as TGCGCCAGCAGCCAAGTAGGGATCAGGGAATTCGAGCAGTACTTC. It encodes CASSQVGIREFEQYF.

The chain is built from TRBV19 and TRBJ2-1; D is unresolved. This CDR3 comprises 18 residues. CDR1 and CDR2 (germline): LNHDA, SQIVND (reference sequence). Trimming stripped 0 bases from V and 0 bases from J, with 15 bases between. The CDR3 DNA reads TGTGCCAGTAGTATAGAAGTCGCTCGGGTCAGCTCCTACAATGAGCAGTTCTTC. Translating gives CASSIEVARVSSYNEQFF. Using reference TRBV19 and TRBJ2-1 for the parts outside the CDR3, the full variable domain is DGGITQSPKYLFRKEGQNVTLSCEQNLNHDAMYWYRQDPGQGLRLIYYSQIVNDFQKGDIAEGYSVSREKKESFPLTVTSAQKNPTAFYLCASSIEVARVSSYNEQFFGPGTRLTVL.

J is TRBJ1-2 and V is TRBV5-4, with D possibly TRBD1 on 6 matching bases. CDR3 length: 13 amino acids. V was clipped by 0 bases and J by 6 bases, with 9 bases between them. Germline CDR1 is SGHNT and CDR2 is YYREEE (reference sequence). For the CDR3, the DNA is TGTGCCAGCAGCTTGGGGGGGCGTGATGGCTACACCTTC. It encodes CASSLGGRDGYTF.

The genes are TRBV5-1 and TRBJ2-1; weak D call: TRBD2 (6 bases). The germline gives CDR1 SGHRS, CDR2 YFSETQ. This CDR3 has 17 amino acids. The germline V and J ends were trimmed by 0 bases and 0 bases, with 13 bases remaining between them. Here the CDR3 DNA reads TGCGCCAGCAGCTTGGGGTACGGGGGTAGCTCCTACAATGAGCAGTTCTTC. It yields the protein CASSLGYGGSSYNEQFF.

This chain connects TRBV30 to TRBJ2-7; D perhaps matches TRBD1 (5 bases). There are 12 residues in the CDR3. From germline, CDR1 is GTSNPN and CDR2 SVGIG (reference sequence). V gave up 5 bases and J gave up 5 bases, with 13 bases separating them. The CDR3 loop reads CAWGPDRNEQYF. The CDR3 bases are TGTGCCTGGGGACCAGACAGAAACGAGCAGTACTTC.

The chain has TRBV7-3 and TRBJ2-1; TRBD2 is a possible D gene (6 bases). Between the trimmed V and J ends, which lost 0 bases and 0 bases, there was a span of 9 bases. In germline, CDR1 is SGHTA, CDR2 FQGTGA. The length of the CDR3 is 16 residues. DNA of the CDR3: TGTGCCAGCAGCTTAACGCCGGGGGTCTCCTACAATGAGCAGTTCTTC. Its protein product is CASSLTPGVSYNEQFF.

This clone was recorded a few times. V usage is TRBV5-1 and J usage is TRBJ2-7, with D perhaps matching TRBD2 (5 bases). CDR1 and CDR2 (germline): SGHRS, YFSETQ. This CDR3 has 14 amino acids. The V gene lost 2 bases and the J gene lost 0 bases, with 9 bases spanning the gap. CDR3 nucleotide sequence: TGCGCCAGCAGCTTAGTGGGGAGCTCCTACGAGCAGTACTTC. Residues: CASSLVGSSYEQYF. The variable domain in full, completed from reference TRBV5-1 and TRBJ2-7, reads KAGVTQTPRYLIKTRGQQVTLSCSPISGHRSVSWYQQTPGQGLQFLFEYFSETQRNKGNFPGRFSGRQFSNSRSEMNVSTLELGDSALYLCASSLVGSSYEQYFGPGTRLTVT.

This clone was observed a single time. The CDR3 region is CASSEGSAFSNQPQHF. CDR3 sequence (DNA): TGTGCCAGTAGTGAGGGTTCCGCCTTTAGCAATCAGCCCCAGCATTTT. The chain has TRBV19 and TRBJ1-5; D is unclear. Trimming stripped 5 bases from V and 0 bases from J, with 14 bases between. The CDR3 sequence is 16 residues long. CDR1 LNHDA and CDR2 SQIVND come from the germline V gene (reference sequence).

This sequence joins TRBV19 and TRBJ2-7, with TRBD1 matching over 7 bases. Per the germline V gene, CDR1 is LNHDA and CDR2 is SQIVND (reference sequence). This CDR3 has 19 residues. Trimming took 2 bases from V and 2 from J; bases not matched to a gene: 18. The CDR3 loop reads CASSINRQGRAYPPYEQYF. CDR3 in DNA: TGTGCCAGTAGTATAAACCGACAGGGCCGGGCATACCCCCCCTACGAGCAGTACTTC.